The 30 T cell receptor beta chains given below trace back to one sample, sequenced in a study of spatial heterogeneity in lung cancer. TCRdb called the 5' RACE reads again in MiXCR, with one record for every CDR3 protein. The sample includes around 4,000 distinct CDR3 sequences, roughly a fifth of them seen just once. The time point is: sample taken at primary tumor resection. Sequencing of whole RNA from tumor, nontumor lung or frozen PBMC involved no sorting. This sample comprised normal lung tissue next to the tumor, obtained at surgery. The origin of the receptors is a female donor with early-stage non-small cell lung cancer.

This clonotype was recorded a few times. Because this beta chain is a stray read in a library intended to capture alpha chains, its abundance should not be given much weight. V gene TRBV28 combines with J gene TRBJ2-1; D is unresolved. In germline, CDR1 is MDHEN, CDR2 SYDVKM. CDR3 length: 12 residues. With 5 bases removed from V and 4 bases from J, the gap between germline ends came to 6 bases. Written as DNA, the CDR3 is TGTGCCAGCAGTAATCAGTACAATGAGCAGTTCTTC. Amino acid sequence: CASSNQYNEQFF. The full variable domain, its missing parts supplied by reference TRBV28 and TRBJ2-1, is DVKVTQSSRYLVKRTGEKVFLECVQDMDHENMFWYRQDPGLGLRLIYFSYDVKMKEKGDIPEGYSVSREKKERFSLILESASTNQTSMYLCASSNQYNEQFFGPGTRLTVL.

This clonotype was found many times. Since it is a stray read in a library aimed at alpha chains, this beta chain has a size that is not meaningful. The gene calls are TRBV7-2 and TRBJ2-2; 7 bases are shared with TRBD2. CDR1 and CDR2 from the germline V gene are SGHTA and FQGNSA. Germline trimming cut 0 bases from V and 4 bases from J; bases unmatched to any gene: 14. This CDR3 is built from 19 residues. CDR3: CASSLARGLGTGITGELFF. CDR3 nucleotide sequence: TGTGCCAGCAGCTTAGCGCGTGGACTAGGGACGGGGATCACCGGGGAGCTGTTTTTT. The full variable domain, in which reference TRBV7-2 and TRBJ2-2 provide the parts outside the CDR3, is GAGVSQSPSNKVTEKGKDVELRCDPISGHTALYWYRQSLGQGLEFLIYFQGNSAPDKSGLPSDRFSAERTGGSVSTLTIQRTQQEDSAVYLCASSLARGLGTGITGELFFGEGSRLTVL.

As regards this clonotype: This beta chain came through as a stray read in a library set up for alpha chains, and its size says little. V gene TRBV2 combines with J gene TRBJ2-3; 10 nucleotides agree with TRBD1. CDR1 is SNHLY, CDR2 FYNNEI, per germline. Trimming at V came to 4 bases and at J to 5 bases, leaving 12 bases not matched to a gene. The CDR3 spans 17 residues. The CDR3 reads CASSADPGTGAKDTQYF. For the CDR3, the DNA is TGTGCCAGCAGTGCGGACCCTGGGACAGGGGCTAAAGATACGCAGTATTTT.

In this sample, this clonotype turned up a few times. As an off-target read in a library built for alpha chains, this beta chain has a frequency of little significance. This chain joins TRBV5-1 and TRBJ2-1; the D gene is possibly TRBD2 (7 bases). The CDR3 is 16 residues long. Between the trimmed V and J ends, which lost 0 bases and 2 bases, there was a span of 12 bases. Germline V gene lookup returns CDR1 SGHRS and CDR2 YFSETQ. CDR3 loop: CASSLGTGGPYNEQFF. CDR3 coding DNA: TGCGCCAGCAGCTTGGGGACGGGGGGCCCCTACAATGAGCAGTTCTTC.

A note on this clonotype: With the library built for alpha chains, this beta chain is off target and its frequency is not meaningful. The chain links TRBV7-2 to TRBJ2-7; D is unclear. Trimming took 2 bases from V and 3 from J, leaving 14 bases between them. The CDR3 totals 15 residues. Germline CDR1 and CDR2: SGHTA and FQGNSA. This CDR3 is CASSLTADPLYEQYF. CDR3 in DNA: TGTGCCAGCAGCTTAACGGCAGACCCGCTCTACGAGCAGTACTTC.

This clonotype was seen at least ten times. This beta chain slipped into a library made for alpha chains as a stray read, so its size is not meaningful. V and J are TRBV12-3 or TRBV12-4 and TRBJ1-5, with D possibly matching TRBD1 (6 bases). The CDR3 loop spans 14 amino acids. Trimming left V 5 bases short and J 4 bases short, with 12 bases between. The CDR3 nucleotides are TGTGCCAGCAGTCCAGGGGCCAGAAATCAGCCCCAGCATTTT. This encodes CASSPGARNQPQHF.

This clonotype is medium-sized in the sample. The library was designed around alpha chains, so this beta chain is a stray read whose abundance carries little weight. The CDR3 loop is CASSPGGGDLTGELFF. CDR3 coding DNA: TGTGCCAGCAGCCCAGGCGGGGGAGATCTCACCGGGGAGCTGTTTTTT. The chain couples TRBV5-4 to TRBJ2-2; 7 bases are shared with TRBD2. Germline V gives CDR1 SGHNT, CDR2 YYREEE (reference sequence). Trimming cost V 4 bases and J 4 bases; bases outside gene matches: 10. This CDR3 is 16 amino acids long.

This clonotype was detected only a few times. This beta chain is an off-target read within a library intended for alpha chains, so its frequency means little. The chain employs TRBV12-3 or TRBV12-4 and TRBJ2-3; D unclear. V lost 8 bases and J 2 bases, leaving 11 bases between the germline ends. The CDR3 totals 13 residues. The CDR3 loop is CASRVLSTDTQYF. CDR3 DNA sequence: TGTGCCAGCCGGGTTCTTTCCACAGATACGCAGTATTTT.

This clonotype was recorded at least ten times. Within a library made for alpha chains, this beta chain is off target, and its count is uninformative. This chain connects TRBV12-3 or TRBV12-4 to TRBJ2-2, with a weak D call TRBD1 (6 bases). Trimming cost V 3 bases and J 0 bases, with 11 bases left between them. The CDR3 sequence is 16 residues long. CDR3 residues: CASSFAGTTNTGELFF. DNA for the CDR3: TGTGCCAGCAGTTTCGCCGGGACAACGAACACCGGGGAGCTGTTTTTT.

This clonotype has a count of ten or more. This beta chain came through as a stray read in a library set up for alpha chains, and its size says little. The gene calls are TRBV28 and TRBJ2-1; D may be TRBD1 (6 bases). Trimming took 3 bases from V and 2 from J, leaving 23 bases between them. CDR3 length: 19 amino acids. Looked up from germline, CDR1 is MDHEN and CDR2 is SYDVKM. The CDR3 loop is CASSFKRSQLAGAYNEQFF. In DNA, the CDR3 is TGTGCCAGCAGTTTTAAGCGGTCGCAACTGGCAGGGGCCTACAATGAGCAGTTCTTC.

Relative to its sample, this clonotype is medium-sized. This beta chain slipped into a library made for alpha chains as a stray read, so its size is not meaningful. The rearrangement links TRBV7-8 to TRBJ1-2; 7 nucleotides agree with TRBD1. J gave up 5 bases and V 1 base, and 10 bases lay outside the gene matches. Germline V gene sequence: CDR1 SGHVS, CDR2 FQNEAQ. CDR3 length equals 16 residues. As DNA, the CDR3 is TGTGCCAGCAGCTTAGAGGCTCCCGGGACAGTGTATGGCTACACCTTC. Encoded protein: CASSLEAPGTVYGYTF.

This clonotype has a count of ten or more. With the library built for alpha chains, this beta chain is off target and its frequency is not meaningful. The chain uses TRBV4-3 and TRBJ2-3; TRBD2 matches at 10 bases. Germline trimming cut 4 bases from V and 2 bases from J; bases unmatched to any gene: 3. Germline values: CDR1 LGHNA, CDR2 YSLEER. The CDR3 length is 15 residues. The CDR3 loop is CASSLLAGVTDTQYF. The CDR3 coding sequence is TGCGCCAGCAGCCTTCTAGCGGGAGTCACAGATACGCAGTATTTT.

This clonotype showed up many times. The library was designed around alpha chains, so this beta chain is a stray read whose abundance carries little weight. This chain joins TRBV29-1 and TRBJ2-7; 10 bases agree with TRBD2. The CDR3 has 13 residues. CDR1 and CDR2 from the germline V gene are SQVTM and ANQGSEA. With V trimmed by 4 bases and J by 4 bases, 4 bases remained unmatched. The CDR3 DNA reads as TGCAGCGTTGTGATAGCGGGAGGATACGAGCAGTACTTC. As protein: CSVVIAGGYEQYF.

On this clonotype: This beta chain is off target for a library built for alpha chains, so its abundance means little. The chain uses TRBV6-5 and TRBJ2-7; possible D gene TRBD2, 7 bases. Per germline, CDR1 MNHEY and CDR2 SVGAGI. The germline V and J ends were trimmed by 1 base and 6 bases, with 13 bases remaining between them. The CDR3 runs to 14 residues. The CDR3 sequence: CASSYLGGAGEQYF. DNA for the CDR3: TGTGCCAGCAGTTACTTAGGGGGGGCGGGCGAGCAGTACTTC.

In this sample, this clonotype turned up many times. A library prepared for alpha chains yielded this beta chain as an off-target read; its size is of little meaning. The rearrangement links TRBV9 to TRBJ1-4; 7 bases map to TRBD1. Germline trimming cut 4 bases from V and 7 bases from J; bases unmatched to any gene: 4. The CDR3 length is 13 residues. In germline, CDR1 is SGDLS, CDR2 YYNGEE. CDR3 region: CASSPQGREKLFF. CDR3 coding DNA: TGTGCCAGCAGCCCACAGGGGCGTGAAAAACTGTTTTTT.

Comments on this clonotype: This beta chain is an unintended read in a library built for alpha chains; its size means little. The V call is TRBV20-1, the J call TRBJ2-3; TRBD2 matches at 12 bases. V shed 6 bases, J shed 2 bases, and the junction held 12 bases outside the gene matches. The CDR3 has 17 amino acids. CDR1 and CDR2 from the germline V gene are DFQATT and SNEGSKA (reference sequence). The DNA for the CDR3 is TGCAGTGCGTTCCCTAGCGGGGGGGCCCATTTCACAGATACGCAGTATTTT. Protein: CSAFPSGGAHFTDTQYF.

As to this clonotype: This beta chain is a stray sequence in a library constructed for alpha chains; its clone size is not meaningful. The chain employs TRBV14 and TRBJ2-3; no reliable D call. In germline, CDR1 is SGHDN, CDR2 FVKESK. Trimming shortened V by 1 base and J by 6 bases, and 5 bases separated the two germline ends. The CDR3 length is 12 residues. This CDR3 is CASSQVTDTQYF. The CDR3 DNA is TGTGCCAGCAGCCAAGTGACGGATACGCAGTATTTT.

This clonotype occurred many times. Because the library targeted alpha chains, this beta chain is an off-target read whose size means little. The rearrangement uses TRBV20-1 and TRBJ2-3; 16 nucleotides align to TRBD2. The length of the CDR3 is 16 residues. The germline V gene has CDR1 DFQATT and CDR2 SNEGSKA (reference sequence). The CDR3 nucleotides read TGCAGCTTTGTGCCGGGACTAGCGGGAGGGACAGATACGCAGTATTTT. This translates into CSFVPGLAGGTDTQYF.

This clonotype was observed at least ten times. This beta chain is a stray read from a library made for alpha chains; its abundance is not meaningful. The CDR3 loop reads CSAAASYNEQFF. CDR3 nucleotide sequence: TGCAGCGCGGCCGCCTCCTACAATGAGCAGTTCTTC. V gene TRBV29-1 combines with J gene TRBJ2-1; D ambiguous. CDR1 SQVTM and CDR2 ANQGSEA come from the germline V gene. The CDR3 is 12 amino acids. V was clipped by 7 bases and J by 0 bases, with 7 bases between them.

This clonotype was seen a handful of times. This beta chain is a stray sequence in a library constructed for alpha chains; its clone size is not meaningful. The V and J genes are TRBV10-1 and TRBJ2-3, with D hard to call. CDR3 length equals 12 residues. The V end was cut by 5 bases, the J end by 0 bases, with 3 bases between. Germline CDR1 reads WNHNN; CDR2 reads SYGVQD (reference sequence). The CDR3 nucleotides are TGCGCCAGCAGTATGAGCACAGATACGCAGTATTTT. Amino acids: CASSMSTDTQYF.

About this clonotype: This beta chain lies outside the target of a library built for alpha chains; its clone size means little. This chain links TRBV9 with TRBJ1-6; D gene ambiguous. Germline CDR1 is SGDLS and CDR2 is YYNGEE. V lost 3 bases to trimming and J lost 9 bases, with 10 bases between them. This CDR3 is 13 amino acids long. CDR3 in amino acids: CASSAGPRSPLHF. CDR3 DNA: TGTGCCAGCAGCGCAGGACCACGTTCACCCCTCCACTTT. Together with reference TRBV9 and TRBJ1-6, the CDR3 gives the full variable domain: DSGVTQTPKHLITATGQRVTLRCSPRSGDLSVYWYQQSLDQGLQFLIQYYNGEERAKGNILERFSAQQFPDLHSELNLSSLELGDSALYFCASSAGPRSPLHFGNGTRLTVT.

This clonotype was detected many times. Mismatch with germline at one junction end may stem from a read error. Little can be read into the size of this beta chain, an off-target read in a library designed for alpha chains. The V call is TRBV28, the J call TRBJ1-2, with TRBD1 as a possible D gene (5 bases). Germline loops: CDR1 MDHEN, CDR2 SYDVKM. The CDR3 covers 12 residues. The CDR3 region is CASSLSPEGPSF. The CDR3 DNA sequence: TGTGCCAGCAGTTTATCTCCCGAGGGGCCCTCCTTC.

Turning to this clonotype: This beta chain turned up in a library designed for alpha chains; as an off-target read, its abundance says little. The chain uses TRBV5-1 and TRBJ2-3; a weak D match, TRBD2 (6 bases). Germline CDR1 and CDR2: SGHRS and YFSETQ. There are 13 residues in the CDR3. The V end lost 4 bases, the J end lost 6 bases, and 12 bases lay between the germline ends. CDR3 coding DNA: TGCGCCAGCAGCGGGACTTTTGGGGATACGCAGTATTTT. Protein sequence: CASSGTFGDTQYF.

This clonotype has ten or more counts. The library was built for alpha chains, so this beta chain is an off-target read and its size means little. The J gene is TRBJ2-7, the V gene TRBV20-1; 8 bases are shared with TRBD2. The germline CDR1 and CDR2 sequences are DFQATT and SNEGSKA (reference sequence). The V gene end was trimmed by 6 bases and the J gene end by 4 bases; junction bases not matched to a gene: 14. This CDR3 is 15 amino acids long. This chain's CDR3 is CSAQTGAGGPYEQYF. In nucleotides, the CDR3 is TGCAGTGCGCAAACGGGCGCGGGGGGACCTTACGAGCAGTACTTC.

This clonotype is categorized as medium-sized. The library was built for alpha chains, so this beta chain is an off-target read and its size means little. This chain connects TRBV11-2 to TRBJ1-1; a weak D match, TRBD1 (5 bases). CDR3 size: 13 residues. Germline V gene data show CDR1 as SGHAT and CDR2 as FQNNGV. Trimming shortened V by 6 bases and J by 3 bases, and 11 bases separated the two germline ends. The CDR3 DNA is TGTGCCAGCAGTCGGGGGTTGGACACTGAAGCTTTCTTT. Amino acids: CASSRGLDTEAFF.

This clonotype has a count of ten or more. This beta chain is an unintended read in a library built for alpha chains; its size means little. The chain carries TRBV5-5 and TRBJ2-6; D possibly corresponds to TRBD1 (5 bases). V lost 0 bases and J lost 3, with 10 bases in between. This CDR3 has 16 amino acids. The germline V gene has CDR1 SGHKS and CDR2 YYEKEE (reference sequence). The CDR3 reads CASSLVQGFGANVLTF. The CDR3 nucleotides read TGTGCCAGCAGCTTGGTCCAGGGCTTTGGGGCCAACGTCCTGACTTTC.

By sample share, this clonotype is medium-sized. In a library made to pick up alpha chains, this beta chain is a stray read with a size that means little. This chain links TRBV7-6 with TRBJ1-5; a possible D gene is TRBD1 (5 bases). V shed 1 base and J shed 7 bases, with 14 bases lying between them. Germline assignment: CDR1 SGHVS and CDR2 FNYEAQ. CDR3 length: 15 residues. This CDR3 reads CASSLVAGSNQPQHF. The CDR3, as DNA: TGTGCCAGCAGCTTAGTGGCAGGGTCCAACCAGCCCCAGCATTTT.

By share of the sample, this clonotype is medium-sized. A library made for alpha chains picked up this beta chain off target, so its size means little. The rearrangement uses TRBV5-1 and TRBJ2-3; possibly TRBD2 for D (6 bases). The germline gives CDR1 SGHRS, CDR2 YFSETQ. V was trimmed by 1 base and J by 1 base, leaving 10 bases between them. The CDR3 covers 15 residues. CDR3 sequence reads: CASSLRGGGTDTQYF. The CDR3 coding sequence is TGCGCCAGCAGCTTGCGCGGAGGGGGCACAGATACGCAGTATTTT.

Note on this clonotype: This beta chain is a stray sequence in a library constructed for alpha chains; its clone size is not meaningful. The rearrangement uses TRBV6-1 and TRBJ2-5, with D perhaps matching TRBD1 (5 bases). Germline V gene lookup returns CDR1 MNHNS and CDR2 SASEGT. Trimming cost V 1 base and J 7 bases, with 10 bases left between them. The CDR3 extends over 13 amino acids. The CDR3 DNA reads TGTGCCAGCAGTGAAGTCCATCAGGGGACCCAGTACTTC. It yields the protein CASSEVHQGTQYF.

This clonotype was seen repeatedly, ten times or more. Being off target in a library aimed at alpha chains, this beta chain has a size of little meaning. The chain uses TRBV28 and TRBJ1-2; D is uncertain. The germline V gene has CDR1 MDHEN and CDR2 SYDVKM. The V end was cut by 3 bases, the J end by 6 bases, with 5 bases between. CDR3 length: 11 residues. The DNA for the CDR3 is TGTGCCAGCAGTTTTCTAGATGGCTACACCTTC. The encoded protein is CASSFLDGYTF.